The 24 T cell receptor beta chains below come from one sample, sequenced in a study of PD-1 blockade in classical Hodgkin lymphoma. Sequenced by immunoSEQ multiplex PCR; TCRdb stores in-frame clones only, minus some. The sample lists 40,000 to 45,000 clones, around 75% occurring once. Each patient's relapse followed autologous stem cell transplantation, and brentuximab vedotin exposure varied. Sequenced material: peripheral blood mononuclear cells (PBMCs), taken at baseline. All receptors come from a human donor with classical Hodgkin lymphoma.

V gene TRBV11-2 combines with J gene TRBJ2-1, with D unclear. Germline V gene sequence: CDR1 SGHAT, CDR2 FQNNGV. The V and J ends lost 2 bases and 9 bases respectively, with 8 bases between them. This CDR3 is 12 amino acids long. CDR3 residues: CASSLYRREQFF. In DNA form, the CDR3 reads TGTGCCAGCAGCTTATATAGGCGTGAGCAGTTCTTC.

The gene calls are TRBV28 and TRBJ2-1, with 12 bases identical to TRBD2. Germline V CDR1 and CDR2: MDHEN, SYDVKM. The junction had 16 bases not matched to a gene; V was cut back by 4 bases and J by 0 bases. The CDR3 sequence is 21 residues long. The CDR3 here is CASSSYGLAGFRRGSYNEQFF. CDR3 DNA sequence: TGTGCCAGCAGTTCATATGGACTAGCGGGATTCCGTCGTGGCTCCTACAATGAGCAGTTCTTC.

To note about this clone: A read error may produce the germline difference seen at one junction end. The V call is TRBV27, the J call TRBJ1-1; unclear D gene. This CDR3 comprises 15 residues. Germline V gives CDR1 MNHEY, CDR2 SMNVEV (reference sequence). CDR3 residues: CASRLFNYGVSEAFF. The CDR3 nucleotides are TGTGCCAGCAGGTTATTCAATTACGGGGTCTCTGAAGCTTTCTTT.

The chain is built from TRBV6-6 and TRBJ1-5, with 9 bases that match TRBD1. V gave up 6 bases and J gave up 7 bases; unmatched junction bases: 10. The CDR3 is 15 residues long. Looked up from germline, CDR1 is MNHNY and CDR2 is SVGAGI (reference sequence). The CDR3 sequence: CASRAGTGRGQPQHF. CDR3 coding DNA: TGTGCCAGCAGGGCCGGGACAGGGCGAGGACAGCCCCAGCATTTT.

Only a few counts were recorded for this clone. The J gene is TRBJ1-1, the V gene TRBV5-1; TRBD1 aligns across 10 bases. Germline V CDR1 and CDR2: SGHRS, YFSETQ. Trimming took 1 base from V and 1 from J; bases not matched to a gene: 7. The CDR3 is 17 amino acids. The CDR3 DNA sequence: TGCGCCAGCAGCTTGAAAAAGACAGGGGGCACGAACACTGAAGCTTTCTTT. Protein: CASSLKKTGGTNTEAFF.

This clone qualifies as medium-sized (0.01 to 0.1%). The chain has TRBV2 and TRBJ1-2; maybe TRBD1 (5 bases). Between the trimmed V and J ends, which lost 3 bases and 1 base, there was a span of 12 bases. CDR1 SNHLY and CDR2 FYNNEI come from the germline V gene. The CDR3 runs 15 residues. CDR3 sequence: CASSEATANNYGYTF. DNA for the CDR3: TGTGCCAGCAGTGAGGCGACAGCTAATAACTATGGCTACACCTTC.

The chain joins TRBV18 to TRBJ2-7; 7 bases fit TRBD1. Losses at the gene ends were 4 bases for V and 1 base for J; bases not matched to a gene: 7. This CDR3 has 15 amino acids. CDR1 is KGHSH, CDR2 LQKENI, per germline. The CDR3 sequence is CASSLTGQFSYEQYF. The CDR3, as DNA: TGTGCCAGCTCACTCACGGGACAGTTTTCCTACGAGCAGTACTTC.

This chain's CDR3 is CASSYGAGANYGYTF. As DNA, the CDR3 is TGTGCCAGCAGTTACGGGGCAGGAGCTAACTATGGCTACACCTTC. The V and J genes are TRBV6-5 and TRBJ1-2; the D gene is possibly TRBD1 (5 bases). Per germline, CDR1 MNHEY and CDR2 SVGAGI. CDR3 length equals 15 residues. V was cut by 2 bases and J by 0 bases, with 10 bases left in between.

This chain connects TRBV7-2 to TRBJ2-7, with 8 bases lining up with TRBD2. The CDR3 extends over 15 amino acids. Trimming took 3 bases from V and 2 from J; bases not matched to a gene: 6. In germline, CDR1 is SGHTA, CDR2 FQGNSA. The CDR3 is CASSFNGGRTYEQYF. The CDR3, as DNA: TGTGCCAGCAGCTTTAATGGCGGGAGGACCTACGAGCAGTACTTC. The variable domain in full, completed from reference TRBV7-2 and TRBJ2-7, reads GAGVSQSPSNKVTEKGKDVELRCDPISGHTALYWYRQSLGQGLEFLIYFQGNSAPDKSGLPSDRFSAERTGGSVSTLTIQRTQQEDSAVYLCASSFNGGRTYEQYFGPGTRLTVT.

V and J are TRBV6-5 and TRBJ2-2; D may correspond to TRBD1 or TRBD2 (5 bases each). Germline V gene data show CDR1 as MNHEY and CDR2 as SVGAGI. CDR3 size: 15 residues. Trimming took off 5 bases at V and 6 bases at J, with 16 bases between the two ends. CDR3 sequence reads: CASSIRPGDAGELFF. DNA of the CDR3: TGTGCCAGCAGTATCAGACCTGGGGACGCCGGGGAGCTGTTTTTT.

Written as DNA, the CDR3 is TGTGCCAGCAGCACCGGGACAGACCAAGAGACCCAGTACTTC. Its translation: CASSTGTDQETQYF. This chain joins TRBV7-9 and TRBJ2-5; 7 positions agree with TRBD1. Losses at the gene ends were 5 bases for V and 0 bases for J; bases not matched to a gene: 3. The length of the CDR3 is 14 residues. CDR1 and CDR2 from the germline V gene are SEHNR and FQNEAQ (reference sequence).

The chain is built from TRBV2 and TRBJ2-7; D is ambiguous. V was pared by 3 bases and J by 1 base, with 7 bases between. The CDR3 is made up of 13 amino acids. Germline CDR1 reads SNHLY; CDR2 reads FYNNEI. DNA for the CDR3: TGTGCCAGCAGTGACCTCGGGTCCTACGAGCAGTACTTC. Translation gives CASSDLGSYEQYF.

The CDR3 protein is CASSVSGAYNEQFF. DNA for the CDR3: TGTGCCAGCAGTGTGTCGGGCGCCTACAATGAGCAGTTCTTC. The V call is TRBV6-1, the J call TRBJ2-1; D gene ambiguous. The CDR3 has 14 amino acids. In germline, CDR1 is MNHNS, CDR2 SASEGT. Trimming pared 4 bases from V and 2 bases from J, leaving 9 bases between.

The chain uses TRBV14 and TRBJ2-1; D possibly corresponds to TRBD2 (6 bases). Germline CDR1 and CDR2: SGHDN and FVKESK. Trimming took 5 bases from V and 8 from J, leaving 16 bases between them. This CDR3 is 14 amino acids long. The CDR3 coding sequence is TGTGCCAGCAGCATGGGGGGAGGTTTCTATGAGCAGTTCTTC. Its protein is CASSMGGGFYEQFF.

V and J are TRBV27 and TRBJ1-2, with D tentatively TRBD1 (5 bases). The CDR3 loop spans 16 amino acids. The germline CDR1 and CDR2 sequences are MNHEY and SMNVEV (reference sequence). V shed 5 bases and J shed 0 bases, with 16 bases lying between them. The CDR3 DNA is TGTGCCAGCAGTAACGGGGCGGGATTAGCTAACTATGGCTACACCTTC. It specifies CASSNGAGLANYGYTF.

The chain joins TRBV29-1 to TRBJ1-6; the D is unclear. CDR1 SQVTM and CDR2 ANQGSEA come from the germline V gene. V was pared by 4 bases and J by 3 bases, with 7 bases between. This CDR3 has 13 amino acids. In DNA form, the CDR3 reads TGCAGCGTTGGGGCAGACTATAATTCACCCCTCCACTTT. Translating it yields CSVGADYNSPLHF.

The V and J genes are TRBV14 and TRBJ2-7; 7 bases are shared with TRBD1. Trimming removed 2 bases from V and 6 bases from J; junction bases left unmatched: 7. Germline V lookup: CDR1 SGHDN, CDR2 FVKESK. This CDR3 has 14 residues. The CDR3 DNA sequence: TGTGCCAGCAGCCAAAACAGGGGCAACTTCGAGCAGTACTTC. It specifies CASSQNRGNFEQYF.

The chain has TRBV25-1 and TRBJ1-6; tentatively, D is TRBD1 (5 bases). The CDR3 has 13 residues. Trimming took off 5 bases at V and 6 bases at J, with 8 bases between the two ends. Looked up from germline, CDR1 is MGHDK and CDR2 is SYGVNS. CDR3 in amino acids: CASSLTANSPLHF. The DNA of the CDR3 is TGTGCCAGCAGTCTGACAGCTAATTCACCCCTCCACTTT.

V gene TRBV2 combines with J gene TRBJ1-5, with 8 bases that match TRBD1. The CDR3 length is 17 residues. V shed 5 bases and J 0 bases; nucleotides not matched to a gene: 9. Germline-derived CDR1 and CDR2 are SNHLY and FYNNEI. CDR3 nucleotide sequence: TGTGCCAGCAGTCGAAGACAGGGGCCAGTTAGCAATCAGCCCCAGCATTTT. Translated: CASSRRQGPVSNQPQHF.

This clone occurred a few times. The chain combines TRBV30 with TRBJ1-3, with TRBD1 matching over 7 bases. Germline V CDR1 and CDR2: GTSNPN, SVGIG (reference sequence). The V gene end was trimmed by 3 bases and the J gene end by 4 bases; junction bases not matched to a gene: 9. This CDR3 has 15 amino acids. CDR3 loop: CAWSRDSGLGNTIYF. DNA for the CDR3: TGTGCCTGGAGCCGGGACAGCGGTCTGGGAAACACCATATATTTT.

The chain combines TRBV9 with TRBJ2-5; D remains ambiguous. In germline, CDR1 is SGDLS, CDR2 YYNGEE. The CDR3 contains 14 residues. Between the trimmed V and J ends, which lost 0 bases and 5 bases, there was a span of 11 bases. CDR3 sequence: CASSVAGLSETQYF. CDR3 bases: TGTGCCAGCAGCGTAGCGGGCCTCTCGGAGACCCAGTACTTC.

V and J are TRBV27 and TRBJ2-3; 7 nucleotides align to TRBD1. There are 16 residues in the CDR3. The germline V gene encodes CDR1 MNHEY and CDR2 SMNVEV (reference sequence). V dropped 7 bases and J dropped 0; count of bases not matched to a gene: 10. The CDR3 loop is CASNSFGTASTDTQYF. CDR3 coding DNA: TGTGCCAGCAACAGTTTTGGGACAGCTAGCACAGATACGCAGTATTTT.

Only a few counts were recorded for this clone. The chain employs TRBV30 and TRBJ1-1; the D gene is possibly TRBD1 (5 bases). Trimming took off 3 bases at V and 8 bases at J, with 19 bases between the two ends. CDR1 and CDR2 (germline): GTSNPN, SVGIG (reference sequence). The CDR3 contains 14 residues. Written as DNA, the CDR3 is TGTGCCTGGAGGCGCCCGGGACTCCTGATGGAAGCTTTCTTT. The encoded protein is CAWRRPGLLMEAFF.

This clone showed up just a few times. The chain recombines TRBV5-1 with TRBJ2-6, with 7 bases fitting TRBD1. Germline V gives CDR1 SGHRS, CDR2 YFSETQ. The CDR3 covers 17 residues. The V and J ends lost 4 bases and 0 bases, in that order; junction bases with no gene match: 7. The CDR3 bases are TGCGCCAGCAGCCCCCGGACAGGACACTCTGGGGCCAACGTCCTGACTTTC. It is translated as CASSPRTGHSGANVLTF. Full variable domain (outside the CDR3, taken from reference TRBV5-1 and TRBJ2-6): KAGVTQTPRYLIKTRGQQVTLSCSPISGHRSVSWYQQTPGQGLQFLFEYFSETQRNKGNFPGRFSGRQFSNSRSEMNVSTLELGDSALYLCASSPRTGHSGANVLTFGAGSRLTVL.